This T cell receptor beta chain was sequenced in a study of blood T cell repertoires in COVID-19 (dated by TCRdb to 2018 to 2020). Notes on the research overall: Collaborator samples came from the United States, Italy and Spain and covered acute and convalescent phases of COVID-19. The material from the prospective study consisted of cDNA or gDNA derived from T cells, B-cell-depleted T cells, or PBMCs. Deeply sampled blood TCRbeta repertoires from subjects exposed to, actively infected with, or recovered from COVID-19 were included in the dataset. A freely available public database, intended as a resource for researchers studying the immune response to SARS-CoV-2, is where the repertoires were released. Samples came from the ongoing ImmuneRACE study (first 160 participants) plus 1,254 subjects from 6 global collaborators. Sample metadata almost always included a de-identified subject ID, COVID-19 status, age in years and sex. Where HLA class I and class II types were available, the types were taken from metadata supplied by the sample provider, not from assay-based typing. What the research found in general, with its limitations: How much clinical and demographic metadata was included differed by source and by participant, and the metadata was provided uncurated.

Of note for this clone: Its antigen remains undetermined. The sample holds no much larger clone one base away, and base qualities are not on file.

Collaborating institutions collected whole blood in K2EDTA tubes following their own protocols. For TCRbeta analysis, collaborators shipped samples in one of three forms: frozen whole blood, isolated PBMCs, or DNA extracted from either of those sample types. The immunoSEQ Assay, a bias-controlled multiplex PCR, was used to amplify TCRbeta CDR3 regions from genomic DNA. The study's own analysis went as follows. The number of nucleated cells in each sample was estimated from the amplification of reference gene primers within the assay. To quantify the absolute abundance of each unique TCRbeta CDR3 rearrangement, sequence reads were collapsed and filtered. For each sample, productive Simpson clonality was calculated as the square root of Simpson's diversity index over productive rearrangements. TCRdb took over this immuneACCESS table, retaining in-frame rearrangements with V and J assigned. Such tables are incomplete; in checked studies, under half of the missing clones stem from an unresolved V gene, and the remainder is unexplained. That table gives V, J and clone size, and the DNA gave D and trimming. The sample contains some 370,000 clones, nearly 90% of them found a single time. Jointly, the top ten make up about 6.8% of the sample.

The CDR3, from cysteine to phenylalanine, totals 15 residues. Only the CDR3 region is kept as DNA, spanning 45 bases read in frame from base 1. From the germline V gene (reference sequence), CDR1 is MNHEY and CDR2 is SMNVEV. After removal of 2 bases from V and 4 bases from J, the junction retains 4 bases not matched to a gene. The sequenced material came from peripheral blood. This TCR was sampled from a man younger than 35 with active or convalescent COVID-19. The chain links TRBV27 with TRBJ2-7, with 11 bases matching TRBD1. The DNA reads as follows: TGTGCCAGCAGTTTAGCCGGACAGGGGGCATACGAGCAGTACTTC. Its translation reads: CASSLAGQGAYEQYF.